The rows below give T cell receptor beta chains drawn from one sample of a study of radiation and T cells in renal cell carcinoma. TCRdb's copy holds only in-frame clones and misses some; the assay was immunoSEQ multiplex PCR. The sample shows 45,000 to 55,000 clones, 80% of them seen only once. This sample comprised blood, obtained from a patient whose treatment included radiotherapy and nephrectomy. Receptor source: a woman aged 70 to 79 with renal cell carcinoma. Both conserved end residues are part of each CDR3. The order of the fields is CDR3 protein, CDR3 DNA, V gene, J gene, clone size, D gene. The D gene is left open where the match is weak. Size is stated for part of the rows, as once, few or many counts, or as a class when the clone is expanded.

cdr3_aa: CASSPRDSGGLAGNNEQFF; cdr3_nt: TGTGCCAGCAGCCCCCGGGACAGTGGAGGGCTAGCGGGGAACAATGAGCAGTTCTTC; v_call: TRBV4-2; j_call: TRBJ2-1; clone_size: NA; d_call: TRBD2
cdr3_aa: CASSPRSQVVDEQYF; cdr3_nt: TGTGCCAGCTCACCACGGTCCCAGGTTGTCGACGAGCAGTACTTC; v_call: TRBV18; j_call: TRBJ2-7; clone_size: NA; d_call: NA
cdr3_aa: CSARDSGGSYNEQFF; cdr3_nt: TGCAGCGCCCGGGACTCCGGGGGCTCCTACAATGAGCAGTTCTTC; v_call: TRBV29-1; j_call: TRBJ2-1; clone_size: NA; d_call: NA
cdr3_aa: CASSLDYEQYF; cdr3_nt: TGTGCCAGCAGCTTGGATTACGAGCAGTACTTC; v_call: TRBV5-6; j_call: TRBJ2-7; clone_size: NA; d_call: NA
cdr3_aa: CASSPAGLGDTEAFF; cdr3_nt: TGTGCCAGCTCACCCGCCGGGCTAGGGGACACTGAAGCTTTCTTT; v_call: TRBV18; j_call: TRBJ1-1; clone_size: NA; d_call: NA
cdr3_aa: CASGPPTGAYEQYF; cdr3_nt: TGTGCTAGTGGTCCACCAACGGGAGCCTACGAGCAGTACTTC; v_call: TRBV12-5; j_call: TRBJ2-7; clone_size: NA; d_call: NA
cdr3_aa: CASSFSLTGSNQPQHF; cdr3_nt: TGTGCCAGCAGTTTCTCTCTCACGGGTAGCAATCAGCCCCAGCATTTT; v_call: TRBV2; j_call: TRBJ1-5; clone_size: NA; d_call: NA
cdr3_aa: CASTGVRNEKLFF; cdr3_nt: TGTGCCAGTACAGGGGTGAGAAATGAAAAACTGTTTTTT; v_call: TRBV19; j_call: TRBJ1-4; clone_size: NA; d_call: NA
cdr3_aa: CASSESVYNEQFF; cdr3_nt: TGTGCCAGCAGTGAATCCGTCTACAATGAGCAGTTCTTC; v_call: TRBV25-1; j_call: TRBJ2-1; clone_size: few; d_call: NA
cdr3_aa: CASSNTGGSGNTIYF; cdr3_nt: TGCGCCAGCAGCAACACAGGGGGCTCTGGAAACACCATATATTTT; v_call: TRBV5-1; j_call: TRBJ1-3; clone_size: NA; d_call: TRBD1
cdr3_aa: CASSVTGVVTEAFF; cdr3_nt: TGTGCCAGTAGCGTGACAGGGGTTGTCACTGAAGCTTTCTTT; v_call: TRBV19; j_call: TRBJ1-1; clone_size: NA; d_call: TRBD1
cdr3_aa: CASRPTGGLGEQYF; cdr3_nt: TGTGCCAGCAGGCCGACAGGGGGCCTTGGGGAGCAGTACTTC; v_call: TRBV6-1; j_call: TRBJ2-7; clone_size: NA; d_call: TRBD1
cdr3_aa: CASSFKTGITYNEQFF; cdr3_nt: TGTGCCAGCAGCTTTAAAACGGGGATCACCTACAATGAGCAGTTCTTC; v_call: TRBV4-2; j_call: TRBJ2-1; clone_size: NA; d_call: NA
cdr3_aa: CASSDSGRKNTGELFF; cdr3_nt: TGTGCCAGCAGCGATTCTGGACGGAAAAACACCGGGGAGCTGTTTTTT; v_call: TRBV7-8; j_call: TRBJ2-2; clone_size: NA; d_call: NA
cdr3_aa: CASIRTGDTYEQYF; cdr3_nt: TGTGCCAGCATTAGGACAGGGGACACCTACGAGCAGTACTTC; v_call: TRBV2; j_call: TRBJ2-7; clone_size: NA; d_call: TRBD1
cdr3_aa: CSASGADTQYF; cdr3_nt: TGCAGTGCTAGCGGGGCAGATACGCAGTATTTT; v_call: TRBV20-1; j_call: TRBJ2-3; clone_size: NA; d_call: NA
cdr3_aa: CASNLGPASNQPQHF; cdr3_nt: TGTGCCAGCAATCTCGGACCGGCGAGCAATCAGCCCCAGCATTTT; v_call: TRBV6-1; j_call: TRBJ1-5; clone_size: NA; d_call: NA
cdr3_aa: CASSLGGGQGFNNEQFF; cdr3_nt: TGTGCCAGCAGCTTAGGCGGGGGACAGGGGTTCAACAATGAGCAGTTCTTC; v_call: TRBV7-6; j_call: TRBJ2-1; clone_size: NA; d_call: TRBD1
cdr3_aa: CASSAAEGHGYTF; cdr3_nt: TGTGCCAGCAGTGCGGCCGAGGGACATGGCTACACCTTC; v_call: TRBV2; j_call: TRBJ1-2; clone_size: NA; d_call: NA
cdr3_aa: CASSGDSRGAWGEQYF; cdr3_nt: TGTGCCAGCAGTGGGGACAGCCGGGGGGCTTGGGGCGAGCAGTACTTC; v_call: TRBV6-1; j_call: TRBJ2-7; clone_size: few; d_call: NA
cdr3_aa: CASSLGAGVITEAFF; cdr3_nt: TGTGCCAGCAGCTTAGGAGCAGGGGTTATTACTGAAGCTTTCTTT; v_call: TRBV7-6; j_call: TRBJ1-1; clone_size: NA; d_call: NA
cdr3_aa: CASSLSGGLGGNTIYF; cdr3_nt: TGTGCCAGCAGCCTTAGTGGAGGGCTAGGGGGAAACACCATATATTTT; v_call: TRBV9; j_call: TRBJ1-3; clone_size: once; d_call: NA
cdr3_aa: CASSLTQGGRNEQYF; cdr3_nt: TGTGCCAGCAGCTTAACACAGGGGGGGCGGAACGAGCAGTACTTC; v_call: TRBV7-2; j_call: TRBJ2-7; clone_size: NA; d_call: NA
cdr3_aa: CASSAPGLGGYGYTF; cdr3_nt: TGTGCCAGCAGTGCCCCGGGACTCGGCGGCTATGGCTACACCTTC; v_call: TRBV6-1; j_call: TRBJ1-2; clone_size: NA; d_call: NA
cdr3_aa: CASSLDGGGDQPQHF; cdr3_nt: TGTGCCAGCAGCTTGGACGGGGGCGGTGATCAGCCCCAGCATTTT; v_call: TRBV5-6; j_call: TRBJ1-5; clone_size: NA; d_call: NA
cdr3_aa: CASRPDGGAGELFF; cdr3_nt: TGTGCCAGCAGACCGGATGGGGGGGCCGGGGAGCTGTTTTTT; v_call: TRBV2; j_call: TRBJ2-2; clone_size: NA; d_call: TRBD2
cdr3_aa: CASRTDRTEAFF; cdr3_nt: TGTGCCAGCAGGACCGACAGGACTGAAGCTTTCTTT; v_call: TRBV6-1; j_call: TRBJ1-1; clone_size: NA; d_call: NA
cdr3_aa: CASSGSIADEQYF; cdr3_nt: TGTGCCAGCAGCGGCTCAATAGCGGACGAGCAGTACTTC; v_call: TRBV9; j_call: TRBJ2-7; clone_size: NA; d_call: NA
cdr3_aa: CASSLVGRDSYNSPLHF; cdr3_nt: TGCGCCAGCAGCTTGGTTGGCAGAGACTCCTATAATTCACCCCTCCACTTT; v_call: TRBV5-1; j_call: TRBJ1-6; clone_size: NA; d_call: NA
cdr3_aa: CASSQDLGQNEKLFF; cdr3_nt: TGCGCCAGCAGCCAAGATTTAGGACAGAATGAAAAACTGTTTTTT; v_call: TRBV4-3; j_call: TRBJ1-4; clone_size: many; d_call: NA
cdr3_aa: CASSTVSPGTLTYNEQFF; cdr3_nt: TGTGCCAGCAGCACAGTTTCTCCCGGGACACTTACCTACAATGAGCAGTTCTTC; v_call: TRBV27; j_call: TRBJ2-1; clone_size: NA; d_call: NA
cdr3_aa: CVAGAPASTDTQYF; cdr3_nt: TGTGTAGCCGGGGCGCCCGCTAGCACAGATACGCAGTATTTT; v_call: TRBV5-4; j_call: TRBJ2-3; clone_size: once; d_call: NA
cdr3_aa: CASSLGQKVGNTEAFF; cdr3_nt: TGCGCCAGCAGCTTGGGTCAAAAGGTAGGGAACACTGAAGCTTTCTTT; v_call: TRBV5-1; j_call: TRBJ1-1; clone_size: few; d_call: NA
cdr3_aa: CASKFRGQGPTEAFF; cdr3_nt: TGTGCCAGTAAATTTCGAGGACAGGGGCCCACTGAAGCTTTCTTT; v_call: TRBV19; j_call: TRBJ1-1; clone_size: NA; d_call: TRBD1
cdr3_aa: CASSYSGGRSYEQYF; cdr3_nt: TGTGCCAGCAGTTACAGCGGGGGGCGCTCCTACGAGCAGTACTTC; v_call: TRBV6-5; j_call: TRBJ2-7; clone_size: NA; d_call: TRBD2
cdr3_aa: CASSPGQGLYGYTF; cdr3_nt: TGTGCCAGCTCACCCGGACAGGGTCTTTATGGCTACACCTTC; v_call: TRBV18; j_call: TRBJ1-2; clone_size: large; d_call: TRBD1
cdr3_aa: CASTSGGGPTGELFF; cdr3_nt: TGTGCCAGTACCTCGGGTGGGGGGCCCACCGGGGAGCTGTTTTTT; v_call: TRBV19; j_call: TRBJ2-2; clone_size: NA; d_call: NA
cdr3_aa: CASSLGDGEAFF; cdr3_nt: TGTGCCAGCAGCTTGGGGGATGGTGAAGCTTTCTTT; v_call: TRBV7-9; j_call: TRBJ1-1; clone_size: NA; d_call: NA
cdr3_aa: CASSQDQPGGLNEQFF; cdr3_nt: TGTGCCAGCAGCCAAGATCAACCGGGAGGGCTCAATGAGCAGTTCTTC; v_call: TRBV4-2; j_call: TRBJ2-1; clone_size: NA; d_call: TRBD2
cdr3_aa: CASSSAQGLQEQYF; cdr3_nt: TGTGCCAGTAGTTCGGCCCAGGGTTTACAAGAGCAGTACTTC; v_call: TRBV19; j_call: TRBJ2-7; clone_size: NA; d_call: NA
cdr3_aa: CASSWRGGGETQYF; cdr3_nt: TGTGCCAGCAGCTGGCGGGGGGGCGGGGAGACCCAGTACTTC; v_call: TRBV5-4; j_call: TRBJ2-5; clone_size: NA; d_call: TRBD2
cdr3_aa: CASTPGGRSDTQYF; cdr3_nt: TGTGCCAGTACCCCTGGGGGGAGGTCAGATACGCAGTATTTT; v_call: TRBV19; j_call: TRBJ2-3; clone_size: NA; d_call: NA
cdr3_aa: CASSLVRGSYGYTF; cdr3_nt: TGTGCCAGCAGCTTGGTCCGAGGGAGTTATGGCTACACCTTC; v_call: TRBV5-6; j_call: TRBJ1-2; clone_size: NA; d_call: NA
cdr3_aa: CSVAIGGSADTQYF; cdr3_nt: TGCAGCGTTGCGATAGGGGGCTCGGCAGATACGCAGTATTTT; v_call: TRBV29-1; j_call: TRBJ2-3; clone_size: NA; d_call: TRBD1
cdr3_aa: CASSRTSGVYNEQFF; cdr3_nt: TGCGCCAGCAGCAGGACTAGCGGGGTATACAATGAGCAGTTCTTC; v_call: TRBV5-1; j_call: TRBJ2-1; clone_size: NA; d_call: TRBD2
cdr3_aa: CASTGGAGAYNEQFF; cdr3_nt: TGTGCCAGCACCGGGGGGGCAGGAGCATACAATGAGCAGTTCTTC; v_call: TRBV28; j_call: TRBJ2-1; clone_size: few; d_call: TRBD2
cdr3_aa: CAISGTEYTEAFF; cdr3_nt: TGTGCCATCAGTGGGACAGAATATACTGAAGCTTTCTTT; v_call: TRBV10-3; j_call: TRBJ1-1; clone_size: NA; d_call: NA
cdr3_aa: CASSSAGTEYEQYF; cdr3_nt: TGTGCCAGCAGCTCCGCCGGGACAGAGTACGAGCAGTACTTC; v_call: TRBV5-6; j_call: TRBJ2-7; clone_size: NA; d_call: TRBD1